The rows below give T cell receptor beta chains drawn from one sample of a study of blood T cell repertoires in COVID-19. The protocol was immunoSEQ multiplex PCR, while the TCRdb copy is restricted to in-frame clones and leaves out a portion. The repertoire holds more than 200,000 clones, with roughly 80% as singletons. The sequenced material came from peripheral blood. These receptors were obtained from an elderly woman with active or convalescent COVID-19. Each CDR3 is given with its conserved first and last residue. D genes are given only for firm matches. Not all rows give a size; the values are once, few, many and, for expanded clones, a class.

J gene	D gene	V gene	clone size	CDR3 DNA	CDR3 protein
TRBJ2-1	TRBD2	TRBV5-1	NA	TGCGCCAGCAGCTTGGATACGGGGGGAGGAAATGAGCAGTTCTTC	CASSLDTGGGNEQFF
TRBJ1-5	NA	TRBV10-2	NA	TGCGCCAGCAGTGAGGGTAGATTTAATCAGCCCCAGCATTTT	CASSEGRFNQPQHF
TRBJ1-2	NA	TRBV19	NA	TGTGCCAGTAGTTCCCCGGGGGACGTCTATGGCTACACCTTC	CASSSPGDVYGYTF
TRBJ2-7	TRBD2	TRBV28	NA	TGTGCCAGTTTAACTAGCGGGAGGGCTGGCGAGCAGTACTTC	CASLTSGRAGEQYF
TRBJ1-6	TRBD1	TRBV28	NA	TGTGCCAGCAGTATAGGACAGGGAAATTCACCCCTCCACTTT	CASSIGQGNSPLHF
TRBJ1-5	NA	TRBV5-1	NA	TGCGCCAGCAGCTTGGATTCCGGGGGTGGAAATCAGCCCCAGCATTTT	CASSLDSGGGNQPQHF
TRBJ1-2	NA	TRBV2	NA	TGTGCCAGCAGTGTCGGAGGGACTGGCTACACCTTC	CASSVGGTGYTF
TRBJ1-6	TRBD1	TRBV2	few	TGTGCCAGCAGGGACAACAGGGGTAATGATTCACCCCTCCACTTT	CASRDNRGNDSPLHF
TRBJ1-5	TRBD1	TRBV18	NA	TGTGCCAGCTCACCGGCGGAGACAGGGGTTCAGCCCCAGCATTTT	CASSPAETGVQPQHF
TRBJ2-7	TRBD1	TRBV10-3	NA	TGTGCCATCAGTGGAACCGGGACAGGCCCTGGCGAGCAGTACTTC	CAISGTGTGPGEQYF
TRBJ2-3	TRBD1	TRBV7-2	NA	TGTGCCAGCAGCTTACCGGGACAGGGTACAGATACGCAGTATTTT	CASSLPGQGTDTQYF
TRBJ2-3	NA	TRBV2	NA	TGTGCCAGCAGGGCAGGGCGTCGTTCGGATACGCAGTATTTT	CASRAGRRSDTQYF
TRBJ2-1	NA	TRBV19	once	TGTGCCAGTAGTATGGAACGGGGCAGGGGCCCCTACAATGAGCAGTTCTTC	CASSMERGRGPYNEQFF
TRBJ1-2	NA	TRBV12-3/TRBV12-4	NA	TGTGCCAGCAGTTTTTCCACTGACTATGGCTACACCTTC	CASSFSTDYGYTF
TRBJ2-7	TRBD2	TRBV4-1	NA	TGCGCCAGCAGCCAAGTATATAGTAGCGGGCCGCGCTTC	CASSQVYSSGPRF
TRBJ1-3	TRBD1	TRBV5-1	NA	TGCGCCAGCAGCTTGGCGGGACAGGGGAGAAACACCATATATTTT	CASSLAGQGRNTIYF